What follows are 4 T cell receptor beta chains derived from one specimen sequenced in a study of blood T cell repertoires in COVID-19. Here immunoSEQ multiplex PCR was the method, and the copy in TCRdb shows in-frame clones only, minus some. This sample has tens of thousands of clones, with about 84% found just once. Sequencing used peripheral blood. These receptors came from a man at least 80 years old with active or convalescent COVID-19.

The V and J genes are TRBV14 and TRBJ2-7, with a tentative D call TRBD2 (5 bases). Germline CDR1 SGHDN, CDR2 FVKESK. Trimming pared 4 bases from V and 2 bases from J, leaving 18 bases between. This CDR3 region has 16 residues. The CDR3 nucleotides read TGTGCCAGCAGCCCCCTAAGGTCAGCTAGCCCCTACGAGCAGTACTTC. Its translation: CASSPLRSASPYEQYF.

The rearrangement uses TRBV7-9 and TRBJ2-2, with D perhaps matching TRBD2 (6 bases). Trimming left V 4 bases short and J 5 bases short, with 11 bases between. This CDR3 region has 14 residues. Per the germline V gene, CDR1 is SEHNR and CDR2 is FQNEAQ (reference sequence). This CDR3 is CASSYTGGTGELFF. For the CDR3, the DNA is TGTGCCAGCAGCTACACCGGAGGGACCGGGGAGCTGTTTTTT.

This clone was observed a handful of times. For the CDR3, the DNA is TGTGCCAGCAGCCACGCCGGGACAGGTCGCTCACCCCTCCACTTT. It yields the protein CASSHAGTGRSPLHF. V and J are TRBV14 and TRBJ1-6, with 8 bases matching TRBD1. V was clipped by 3 bases and J by 10 bases; unmatched bases: 8. This CDR3 spans 15 amino acids. Germline assignment: CDR1 SGHDN and CDR2 FVKESK.

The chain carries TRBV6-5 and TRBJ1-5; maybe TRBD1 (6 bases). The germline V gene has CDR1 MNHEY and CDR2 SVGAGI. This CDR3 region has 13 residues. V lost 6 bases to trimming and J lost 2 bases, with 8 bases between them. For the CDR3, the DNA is TGTGCCAGCAGGAACAGGGGCAATCAGCCCCAGCATTTT. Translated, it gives CASRNRGNQPQHF.